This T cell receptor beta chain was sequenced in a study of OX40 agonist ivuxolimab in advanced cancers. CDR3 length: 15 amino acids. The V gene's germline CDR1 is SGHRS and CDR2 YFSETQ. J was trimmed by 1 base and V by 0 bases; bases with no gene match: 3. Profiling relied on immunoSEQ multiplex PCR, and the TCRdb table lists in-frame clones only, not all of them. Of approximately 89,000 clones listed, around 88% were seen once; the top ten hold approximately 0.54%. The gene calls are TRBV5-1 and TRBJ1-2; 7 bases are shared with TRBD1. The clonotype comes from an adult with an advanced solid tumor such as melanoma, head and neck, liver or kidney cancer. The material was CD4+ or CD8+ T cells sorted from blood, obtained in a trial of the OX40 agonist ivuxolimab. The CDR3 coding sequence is TGCGCCAGCAGCTTGGGGACAGGAAATAACTATGGCTACACCTTC. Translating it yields CASSLGTGNNYGYTF.